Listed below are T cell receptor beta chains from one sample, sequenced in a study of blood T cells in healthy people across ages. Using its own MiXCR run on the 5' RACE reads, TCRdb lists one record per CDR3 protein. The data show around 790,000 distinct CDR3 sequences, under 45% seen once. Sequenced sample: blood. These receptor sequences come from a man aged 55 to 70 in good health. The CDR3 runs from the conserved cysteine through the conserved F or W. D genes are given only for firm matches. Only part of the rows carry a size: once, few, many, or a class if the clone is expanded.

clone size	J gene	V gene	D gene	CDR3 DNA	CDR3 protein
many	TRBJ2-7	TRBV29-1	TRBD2	TGCAGCGTTCTCACTAGCGGGGACGAGCAGTACTTC	CSVLTSGDEQYF
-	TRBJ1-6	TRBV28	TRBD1	TGTGCCAGTAGACAGGGGAATAATTCACCCCTCCACTTT	CASRQGNNSPLHF
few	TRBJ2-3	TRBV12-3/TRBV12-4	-	TGTGCCAGCAGTTTGAGGACAAGTAGCACAGATACGCAGTATTTT	CASSLRTSSTDTQYF
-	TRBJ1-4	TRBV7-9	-	TGTGCCAGCAGCTTAACGGGGAACGGTGAAAAACTGTTTTTT	CASSLTGNGEKLFF
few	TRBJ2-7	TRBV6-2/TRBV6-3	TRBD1	TGTGCCAGCAGTTACCAGGGACAGGTCCTCTCCTACGAGCAGTACTTC	CASSYQGQVLSYEQYF
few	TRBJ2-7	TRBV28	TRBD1	TGTGCCAGCAGCACACCAGGGGGCGCGAACGACGAGCAGTACTTC	CASSTPGGANDEQYF
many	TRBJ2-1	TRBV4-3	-	TGCGCCAGCAGCCAAGGGGTGAATGAGCAGTTCTTC	CASSQGVNEQFF
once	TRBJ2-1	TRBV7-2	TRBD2	TGTGCCGGCAGCAGGCCTAGCGGGGGGGCGGGAAATGAGCAGTTCTTC	CAGSRPSGGAGNEQFF
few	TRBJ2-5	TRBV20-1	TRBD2	TGCAGTGCTGAGACTAGCGGGGGTAACTTCGAGACCCAGTACTTC	CSAETSGGNFETQYF
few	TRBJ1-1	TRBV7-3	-	TGTGCCAGCAGCCACGCAGGGGAGGGCACTGAAGCTTTCTTT	CASSHAGEGTEAFF
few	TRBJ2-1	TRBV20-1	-	TGCAGTGCTAGCCGGCAGTACAATGAGCAGTTCTTC	CSASRQYNEQFF
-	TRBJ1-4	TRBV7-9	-	TGTGCCAGCAAGTCCACCGCCGGTGAAAAACTGTTTTTT	CASKSTAGEKLFF
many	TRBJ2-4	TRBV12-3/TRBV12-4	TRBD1	TGTGCCAGCAGTTCGACAGGGGTAATGTCAAACATTCAGTACTTC	CASSSTGVMSNIQYF
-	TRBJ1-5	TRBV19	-	TGTGCCAGTAGTATGGTCGGCGGGTATAGCAATCAGCCCCAGCATTTT	CASSMVGGYSNQPQHF
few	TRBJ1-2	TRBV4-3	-	TGCGCCAGCAGCCAAGGGACAGCCACTAACTATGGCTACACCTTC	CASSQGTATNYGYTF
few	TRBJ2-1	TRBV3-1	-	TGTGCCAGCAGCCAAGACCGAAATGAGCAGTTCTTC	CASSQDRNEQFF
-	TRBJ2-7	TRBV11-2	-	TGTGCCAGCGGAAGGGGGACAAACTACGAGCAGTACTTC	CASGRGTNYEQYF
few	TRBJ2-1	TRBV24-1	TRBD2	TGTGCCACCAGTGACTCGACTAGCGGGGCGGGAAGTGAGCAGTTCTTC	CATSDSTSGAGSEQFF
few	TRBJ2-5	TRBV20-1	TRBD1	TGCAGTGCTCAACAGGGGGCAGTGGAGACCCAGTACTTC	CSAQQGAVETQYF
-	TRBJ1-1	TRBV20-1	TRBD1	TGCAGTGCAGTACAGGGGCACACTGAAGCTTTCTTT	CSAVQGHTEAFF
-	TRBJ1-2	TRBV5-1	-	TGCGCCAGCAGCTTGGAATGGACCGGGACGGGGACGAGGTATGGCTACACCTTC	CASSLEWTGTGTRYGYTF
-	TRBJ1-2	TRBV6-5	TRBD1	TGTGCCAGCAGTTACACACAGGGGGCCTATGGCTACACCTTC	CASSYTQGAYGYTF
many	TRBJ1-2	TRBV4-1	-	TGCGCCAGCAGCCAACGCAGAGTCTCCTATGGCTACACCTTC	CASSQRRVSYGYTF
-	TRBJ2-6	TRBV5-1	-	TGCGCCAGCAGCCTAGGGACATCTCCAGGGGCCAACGTCCTGACTTTC	CASSLGTSPGANVLTF
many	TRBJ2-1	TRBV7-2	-	TGTGCCAGCAAGGGGGACACCGTCTACAATGAGCAGTTCTTC	CASKGDTVYNEQFF
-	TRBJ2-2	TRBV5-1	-	TGCGCCAGCAGCTTCGTAGTCGGCGACACCGGGGAGCTGTTTTTT	CASSFVVGDTGELFF
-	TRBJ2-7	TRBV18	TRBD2	TGTGCCAGCTCACTCTTCACTAGCGGGGGGTCCTACGAGCAGTACTTC	CASSLFTSGGSYEQYF
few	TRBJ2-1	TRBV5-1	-	TGCGCCAGCAGCTTGGACGGCCTGAAGGGCAATGAGCAGTTCTTC	CASSLDGLKGNEQFF
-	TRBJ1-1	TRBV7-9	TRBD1	TGTGCCAGCAGCGGACAGGGATGGGCGAACACTGAAGCTTTCTTT	CASSGQGWANTEAFF
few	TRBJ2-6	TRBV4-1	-	TGCGCCAGCAGCCAGCGGGCTGGCTCTGGGGCCAACGTCCTGACTTTC	CASSQRAGSGANVLTF
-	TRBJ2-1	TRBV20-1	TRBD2	TGCAGTGCTAGTGGCGGGGGCTCCTACAATGAGCAGTTCTTC	CSASGGGSYNEQFF
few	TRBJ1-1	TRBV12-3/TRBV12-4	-	TGTGCCAGCAGTACCAGAGGTGAAGCTTTCTTT	CASSTRGEAFF
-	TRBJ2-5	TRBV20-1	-	TGCAGTGCGCGGACTCCTCAAGAGACCCAGTACTTC	CSARTPQETQYF
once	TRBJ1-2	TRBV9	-	TGTGCCAGCAGCGTAAACTCTAGCTATGGCTACACCTTC	CASSVNSSYGYTF
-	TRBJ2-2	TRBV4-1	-	TGCGCCAGCAGCCAGATCGGGAAGCCCCTAGGGGAGCTGTTTTTT	CASSQIGKPLGELFF
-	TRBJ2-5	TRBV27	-	TGTGCCAGCAGTTCGAAACTTCGAGAGACCCAGTACTTC	CASSSKLRETQYF
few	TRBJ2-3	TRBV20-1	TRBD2	TGCAGTGCAGCCCTTAGCGGGGGGCGGAGGGATACGCAGTATTTT	CSAALSGGRRDTQYF
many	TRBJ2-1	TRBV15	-	TGTGCCACCAGCAATGAACCCCACAATGAGCAGTTCTTC	CATSNEPHNEQFF
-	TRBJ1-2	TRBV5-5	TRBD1	TGTGCCAGCAGCCCAGGACAGGGGGCTGGGTATGGCTACACCTTC	CASSPGQGAGYGYTF
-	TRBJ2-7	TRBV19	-	TGTGCCAGTAGACAAACAGGGAAGAGCTCCTACGAGCAGTACTTC	CASRQTGKSSYEQYF
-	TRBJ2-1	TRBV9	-	TGTGCCAGCAGCCCCCGGAGAGAGAATGAGCAGTTCTTC	CASSPRRENEQFF
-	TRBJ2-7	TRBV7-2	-	TGTGCCAGCAGCTCCTTCGTTGGGCCCTACGAGCAGTACTTC	CASSSFVGPYEQYF
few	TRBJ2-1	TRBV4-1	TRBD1	TGCGCCAGCAGCCCTTCCGGGACAGCGAACAATGAGCAGTTCTTC	CASSPSGTANNEQFF
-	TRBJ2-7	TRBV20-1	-	TGCAGTGCTAGGCTGGGGGTCCCCTACAATGAGCAGTACTTC	CSARLGVPYNEQYF
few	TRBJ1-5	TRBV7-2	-	TGTGCCAGCAGCTTAGTAGATGGAAGCAATCAGCCCCAGCATTTT	CASSLVDGSNQPQHF
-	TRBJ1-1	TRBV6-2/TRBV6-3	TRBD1	TGTGCCAGCAGTTACGTCCCGGGACAGGGACTCGACACTGAAGCTTTCTTT	CASSYVPGQGLDTEAFF
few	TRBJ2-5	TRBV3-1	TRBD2	TGTGCCAGCAGCCACCCCAGCGGGGGGCAAGAGACCCAGTACTTC	CASSHPSGGQETQYF
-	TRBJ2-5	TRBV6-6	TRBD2	TGTGCCAGCAGGTTAGCGGGCCTTCAAGAGACCCAGTACTTC	CASRLAGLQETQYF
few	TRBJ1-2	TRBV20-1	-	TGCAGTGCTAGAGATCAGGGGCAGGGGAGCTATGGCTACACCTTC	CSARDQGQGSYGYTF
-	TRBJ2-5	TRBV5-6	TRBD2	TGTGCCAGCAGCTTGCCCGGGACTAGCTTCGGGCAAGAGACCCAGTACTTC	CASSLPGTSFGQETQYF
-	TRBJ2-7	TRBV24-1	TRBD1	TGTGCCACCAGTGATTTAGGGGGACAGGGTACAACCTACGAGCAGTACTTC	CATSDLGGQGTTYEQYF
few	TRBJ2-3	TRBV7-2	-	TGTGCCAGCAGCCTGGGACCGTCGGATACGCAGTATTTT	CASSLGPSDTQYF
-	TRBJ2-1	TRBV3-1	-	TGTGCCAGCAGCTATTCGTTAGAGGACAATGAGCAGTTCTTC	CASSYSLEDNEQFF
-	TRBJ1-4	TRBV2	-	TGTGCCAGCAGAACAGGGCTATTTGAAAAACTGTTTTTT	CASRTGLFEKLFF
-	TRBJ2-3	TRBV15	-	TGTGCCACCAGCTCGAGGGTTGGCACAGATACGCAGTATTTT	CATSSRVGTDTQYF
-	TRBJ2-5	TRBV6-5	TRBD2	TGTGCCAGCAGTTCATTTCAGCGGGAGGAAGAGACCCAGTACTTC	CASSSFQREEETQYF
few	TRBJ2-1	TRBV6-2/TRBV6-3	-	TGTGCCAGCAGTTACGCCGCCCTGGTCTACAATGAGCAGTTCTTC	CASSYAALVYNEQFF
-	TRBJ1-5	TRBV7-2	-	TGTGCCAGCAGCTTAGAGGGGGGAGGAGGTAGCAATCAGCCCCAGCATTTT	CASSLEGGGGSNQPQHF
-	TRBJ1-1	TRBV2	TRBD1	TGTGCCAGCAGAGGACAGGCGAACACTGAAGCTTTCTTT	CASRGQANTEAFF